This T cell receptor beta chain was found in a study of blood T cell repertoires in COVID-19. This CDR3 comprises 12 residues. Looked up from germline, CDR1 is MNHEY and CDR2 is SMNVEV (reference sequence). V was clipped by 6 bases and J by 5 bases; unmatched bases: 3. In the original processing: How many nucleated cells were present was estimated from reference gene primer amplification. Produced via immunoSEQ multiplex PCR; TCRdb's table is partial and in-frame only. The DNA was the basis for D and trimming; V, J and clone size are from that table. The sample holds a few hundred thousand clones, roughly four fifths seen once.

The sample consisted of PBMCs or T cells enriched from blood (not recorded which). This chain links TRBV27 with TRBJ1-1, with TRBD1 matching 7 bases. This receptor was obtained from a man aged 30 to 45 with acute COVID-19. The CDR3 coding sequence is TGTGCCAGCAGAACAGGGGTAACTGAAGCTTTCTTT. Translating it yields CASRTGVTEAFF.